These 31 T cell receptor beta chains were all obtained from the same sample, sequenced in a study of shared clonotypes between healthy human individuals. Data came from immunoSEQ multiplex PCR; TCRdb stores just in-frame clones and leaves some out. The sample yields some 980,000 clones, 60% to 85% seen once. Source material: memory CD4+ T cells sorted from blood. Subset of the sample: CD45RA-negative fraction. The origin of the receptors is a man younger than 30 in good health.

The chain uses TRBV19 and TRBJ2-2; D possibly corresponds to TRBD2 (6 bases). The length of the CDR3 is 15 residues. The germline V gene has CDR1 LNHDA and CDR2 SQIVND (reference sequence). V gave up 1 base and J gave up 4 bases, with 10 bases separating them. CDR3 amino acids: CASSIGAGTTGELFF. The CDR3 bases are TGTGCCAGTAGTATAGGTGCGGGGACCACCGGGGAGCTGTTTTTT.

J is TRBJ1-5 and V is TRBV18, with D uncertain. Germline V gene lookup returns CDR1 KGHSH and CDR2 LQKENI. This CDR3 spans 14 amino acids. V gave up 5 bases and J gave up 2 bases, with 10 bases separating them. The CDR3 loop reads CASSGDGGNQPQHF. The CDR3 nucleotides are TGTGCCAGCTCAGGGGATGGCGGCAATCAGCCCCAGCATTTT.

V usage is TRBV5-6 and J usage is TRBJ2-2; TRBD2 aligns across 13 bases. CDR1 is SGHDT, CDR2 YYEEEE, per germline. Trimming removed 4 bases from V and 3 bases from J; junction bases left unmatched: 6. The CDR3 covers 17 residues. DNA of the CDR3: TGTGCCAGCAGCCGGGGACTAGCGGGGTGGTACACCGGGGAGCTGTTTTTT. Translation gives CASSRGLAGWYTGELFF.

This clone was counted a few times. The V and J genes are TRBV7-8 and TRBJ1-4; 10 bases fit TRBD1. The V gene's germline CDR1 is SGHVS and CDR2 FQNEAQ. CDR3 length: 16 residues. V lost 3 bases and J lost 4; bases outside the gene matches: 5. The CDR3 sequence is CASSFGQGGNNEKLFF. In DNA form, the CDR3 reads TGTGCCAGCAGCTTCGGACAGGGGGGAAATAATGAAAAACTGTTTTTT. The full variable domain, its missing parts supplied by reference TRBV7-8 and TRBJ1-4, is GAGVSQSPRYKVAKRGQDVALRCDPISGHVSLFWYQQALGQGPEFLTYFQNEAQLDKSGLPSDRFFAERPEGSVSTLKIQRTQQEDSAVYLCASSFGQGGNNEKLFFGSGTQLSVL.

CDR3 nucleotide sequence: TGCAGTGCTAGGGACTTGTACGAGCAGTACTTC. Amino acid sequence: CSARDLYEQYF. V is TRBV20-1 and J is TRBJ2-5; D is possibly TRBD2 (5 bases). The J call is in doubt because the DNA end fits TRBJ2-7 better. The CDR3 loop spans 11 amino acids. Germline values: CDR1 DFQATT, CDR2 SNEGSKA (reference sequence).

The V call is TRBV30, the J call TRBJ1-1, with D tentatively TRBD1 (6 bases). The germline gives CDR1 GTSNPN, CDR2 SVGIG (reference sequence). Trimming removed 5 bases at V and 4 bases at J, with 17 bases between. This CDR3 contains 14 residues. This chain's CDR3 is CAWRGLRVSTEAFF. In nucleotides, the CDR3 is TGTGCCTGGCGGGGGCTGAGGGTTTCCACTGAAGCTTTCTTT.

This clone was seen just once. The rearrangement links TRBV6-7 to TRBJ2-4; no clear D. TRBV6-7 is assigned to the ORF class and has an uncertain function. The V and J ends lost 8 bases and 0 bases respectively, with 5 bases between them. The CDR3 contains 12 residues. As DNA, the CDR3 is TGTGCCAGCCAGTTAGCCAAAAACATTCAGTACTTC. It is translated as CASQLAKNIQYF.

This chain uses TRBV6-5 with TRBJ2-3; D tentatively reads TRBD1 or TRBD2 (5 bases each). CDR1 is MNHEY, CDR2 SVGAGI, per germline. The CDR3 contains 16 residues. The V gene lost 0 bases and the J gene lost 3 bases, with 13 bases spanning the gap. The CDR3 reads CASSYSGRHQTDTQYF. CDR3 sequence (DNA): TGTGCCAGCAGTTACTCGGGACGGCATCAGACAGATACGCAGTATTTT.

CDR3 in amino acids: CASSPTGSIAKNIQYF. The CDR3 DNA follows: TGTGCCAGTAGTCCGACAGGGAGCATAGCCAAAAACATTCAGTACTTC. The chain has TRBV19 and TRBJ2-4; 7 bases are a match to TRBD1. The CDR3 loop spans 16 amino acids. Per the germline V gene, CDR1 is LNHDA and CDR2 is SQIVND (reference sequence). Trimming removed 5 bases from V and 0 bases from J; junction bases left unmatched: 7.

The CDR3 is CASSTLDGSYNEQFF. The CDR3, as DNA: TGTGCCAGCAGTACCTTGGACGGCTCCTACAATGAGCAGTTCTTC. The chain uses TRBV6-5 and TRBJ2-1; D is uncertain. Trimming took 5 bases from V and 0 from J, leaving 11 bases between them. The CDR3 is made up of 15 amino acids. CDR1 is MNHEY and CDR2 is SVGAGI in the germline V gene.

J is TRBJ2-7 and V is TRBV19, with D maybe TRBD2 (6 bases). This CDR3 has 14 residues. Germline-derived CDR1 and CDR2 are LNHDA and SQIVND (reference sequence). The V end lost 4 bases, the J end lost 1 base, and 11 bases lay between the germline ends. The CDR3 coding sequence is TGTGCCAGTAGTACCCGGGAGCGATCCTACGAGCAGTACTTC. Its translation: CASSTRERSYEQYF.

The rearrangement uses TRBV11-2 and TRBJ2-5; D unresolved. This CDR3 contains 13 residues. V lost 1 base, J lost 4 bases, and 7 bases lay in between. Germline V gene data show CDR1 as SGHAT and CDR2 as FQNNGV. CDR3 DNA sequence: TGTGCCAGCAGCTTAGGAGAGGTAGAGACCCAGTACTTC. This translates into CASSLGEVETQYF.

The CDR3 loop reads CASSVGLATDREQYF. As DNA, the CDR3 is TGTGCCAGCAGCGTAGGACTAGCCACCGATAGGGAGCAGTACTTC. The rearrangement links TRBV9 to TRBJ2-7; 7 nucleotides agree with TRBD2. V lost 0 bases and J lost 7; bases outside the gene matches: 10. The CDR3 extends over 15 amino acids. The germline V gene encodes CDR1 SGDLS and CDR2 YYNGEE.

The V call is TRBV14, the J call TRBJ2-1; the match to TRBD2 covers 8 bases. V shed 1 base, J shed 0 bases, and the junction held 5 bases outside the gene matches. CDR1 is SGHDN, CDR2 FVKESK, per germline. The CDR3 is 17 residues long. The CDR3: CASSQGGGGFSYNEQFF. The CDR3 DNA sequence: TGTGCCAGCAGCCAAGGAGGCGGGGGGTTCTCCTACAATGAGCAGTTCTTC.

The V and J genes are TRBV30 and TRBJ1-6; 9 bases are shared with TRBD1. This CDR3 is built from 14 residues. CDR1 is GTSNPN, CDR2 SVGIG, per germline (reference sequence). With 5 bases clipped from V and 7 bases from J, the junction kept 6 bases outside the gene matches. CDR3 nucleotides: TGTGCCTGGGCCTCCGGGACAGGGAATTCACCCCTCCACTTT. This sequence encodes CAWASGTGNSPLHF.

This clone has only a few counts. The chain carries TRBV5-1 and TRBJ1-1; the D is unclear. Looked up from germline, CDR1 is SGHRS and CDR2 is YFSETQ. V was clipped by 4 bases and J by 1 base, with 8 bases between them. CDR3 length equals 13 residues. CDR3 sequence: CASSAPGNTEAFF. In DNA, the CDR3 is TGCGCCAGCAGCGCCCCCGGGAACACTGAAGCTTTCTTT.

This clone was recorded a few times. The rearrangement joins TRBV10-3 to TRBJ2-3; 8 bases fit TRBD2. The CDR3 is 16 amino acids. V trimming: 5 bases; J trimming: 0 bases; junction bases outside the gene matches: 7. From germline, CDR1 is ENHRY and CDR2 SYGVKD. CDR3: CAISSPSGPSTDTQYF. The CDR3, as DNA: TGTGCCATCAGTTCACCTAGCGGGCCTAGCACAGATACGCAGTATTTT.

The chain combines TRBV5-1 with TRBJ1-2; 8 nucleotides agree with TRBD1. With V trimmed by 3 bases and J by 4 bases, 8 bases remained unmatched. The CDR3 extends over 15 amino acids. Germline loops: CDR1 SGHRS, CDR2 YFSETQ. Here the CDR3 DNA reads TGCGCCAGCAGCTGGACAGGGCAATCCGTCTATGGCTACACCTTC. Protein: CASSWTGQSVYGYTF.

Only one count was recorded for this clone. The J gene is TRBJ2-7, the V gene TRBV5-5; D possibly corresponds to TRBD1 (6 bases). From germline, CDR1 is SGHKS and CDR2 YYEKEE (reference sequence). The length of the CDR3 is 14 residues. Trimming pared 5 bases from V and 1 base from J, leaving 13 bases between. The CDR3 protein is CASRSPGQSYEQYF. Written as DNA, the CDR3 is TGTGCCAGCAGGTCCCCGGGACAATCCTACGAGCAGTACTTC.

V gene TRBV28 combines with J gene TRBJ1-5; D is perhaps TRBD1 (6 bases). Trimming took off 4 bases at V and 2 bases at J, with 15 bases between the two ends. Germline CDR1 MDHEN, CDR2 SYDVKM. This CDR3 spans 16 amino acids. Here the CDR3 DNA reads TGTGCCAGCAGTTCAGTCAGGGGCTCCGGCAATCAGCCCCAGCATTTT. Residues: CASSSVRGSGNQPQHF.

This chain joins TRBV6-5 and TRBJ2-3; 7 bases are shared with TRBD1. Trimming took 6 bases from V and 5 from J; bases not matched to a gene: 8. Germline V lookup: CDR1 MNHEY, CDR2 SVGAGI. This CDR3 is built from 14 residues. CDR3 residues: CASSLRQGGDTQYF. The DNA for the CDR3 is TGTGCCAGCAGCCTAAGACAGGGTGGAGATACGCAGTATTTT.

V and J are TRBV6-6 and TRBJ2-7; D ambiguous. Germline-derived CDR1 and CDR2 are MNHNY and SVGAGI (reference sequence). V was cut by 0 bases and J by 5 bases, with 8 bases left in between. This CDR3 spans 13 amino acids. DNA for the CDR3: TGTGCCAGCAGTTACTCGGTGGGGAACGAGCAGTACTTC. This sequence encodes CASSYSVGNEQYF.

This chain uses TRBV5-5 with TRBJ1-1; D not resolved. From germline, CDR1 is SGHKS and CDR2 YYEKEE (reference sequence). V was shortened by 2 bases and J by 0 bases, with 8 bases between the two germline ends. CDR3 length: 14 residues. The CDR3 DNA sequence: TGTGCCAGCAGCTTAGAGATCCTGAACACTGAAGCTTTCTTT. Translating gives CASSLEILNTEAFF.

This clone was recorded once. A much larger clone is a single base away; this may be a read error. The chain couples TRBV2 to TRBJ1-5; D is unclear. Per the germline V gene, CDR1 is SNHLY and CDR2 is FYNNEI. This CDR3 has 14 amino acids. CDR3 sequence: CASRRSNSNQPRHF. CDR3 nucleotide sequence: TGTGCCAGCAGACGAAGTAATAGCAATCAGCCCCGGCATTTT.

The V gene is TRBV30, the J gene TRBJ1-2; D gene uncertain. CDR1 and CDR2 (germline): GTSNPN, SVGIG (reference sequence). Trimming shortened V by 3 bases and J by 0 bases, and 8 bases separated the two germline ends. The CDR3 covers 13 residues. The CDR3 DNA sequence: TGTGCCTGGAGGGTCCAAGCTAACTATGGCTACACCTTC. Translating it yields CAWRVQANYGYTF.

The CDR3, as DNA: TGTGCCAGCTCACAAGCAGGGTACGATGGCTACACCTTC. It translates to CASSQAGYDGYTF. The V gene is TRBV18, the J gene TRBJ1-2; D is possibly TRBD1 (5 bases). CDR3 size: 13 residues. Germline CDR1 and CDR2: KGHSH and LQKENI. V lost 4 bases and J 6 bases, leaving 12 bases between the germline ends.

The chain couples TRBV30 to TRBJ1-1, with TRBD1 matching 11 bases. CDR3 length equals 14 residues. V lost 4 bases, J lost 6 bases, and 7 bases stayed unmatched. The V gene's germline CDR1 is GTSNPN and CDR2 SVGIG (reference sequence). The CDR3, as DNA: TGTGCCTGGATAGGACAGGGGGCGTTGGCTGAAGCTTTCTTT. Amino acids: CAWIGQGALAEAFF.

This chain links TRBV14 with TRBJ1-6, with 9 bases that match TRBD1. This CDR3 is built from 17 residues. Trimming took 1 base from V and 7 from J; bases not matched to a gene: 8. CDR1 and CDR2 (germline): SGHDN, FVKESK. CDR3 nucleotide sequence: TGTGCCAGCAGCCAAGCCTACACCGGGACAGGGAATTCACCCCTCCACTTT. Encoded protein: CASSQAYTGTGNSPLHF. Filled out from reference TRBV14 and TRBJ1-6, the complete variable domain reads EAGVTQFPSHSVIEKGQTVTLRCDPISGHDNLYWYRRVMGKEIKFLLHFVKESKQDESGMPNNRFLAERTGGTYSTLKVQPAELEDSGVYFCASSQAYTGTGNSPLHFGNGTRLTVT.

The chain links TRBV9 to TRBJ2-4, with TRBD2 as a possible D gene (6 bases). Germline V gene lookup returns CDR1 SGDLS and CDR2 YYNGEE. This CDR3 has 14 amino acids. V was pared by 3 bases and J by 9 bases, with 16 bases between. CDR3 sequence reads: CASSAQMEGGIQYF. CDR3 bases: TGTGCCAGCAGCGCCCAGATGGAGGGCGGCATTCAGTACTTC.

The chain uses TRBV6-5 and TRBJ2-7; weak D call: TRBD2 (5 bases). The ends were cut back, 6 bases at V and 7 bases at J, with 13 bases in the middle. This CDR3 is 12 amino acids long. The germline gives CDR1 MNHEY, CDR2 SVGAGI. CDR3 amino acids: CASRDQPGEQYF. Written as DNA, the CDR3 is TGTGCCAGCAGAGACCAACCGGGGGAGCAGTACTTC.

CDR3 nucleotide sequence: TGTGCCAGTAGTATCGGACAGGGGGGGATCGCCGAGCCCCAGCATTTT. Protein product: CASSIGQGGIAEPQHF. The chain carries TRBV19 and TRBJ1-5, with TRBD1 matching over 10 bases. J gave up 8 bases and V 3 bases, and 10 bases lay outside the gene matches. Germline V gene sequence: CDR1 LNHDA, CDR2 SQIVND (reference sequence). This CDR3 has 16 amino acids.